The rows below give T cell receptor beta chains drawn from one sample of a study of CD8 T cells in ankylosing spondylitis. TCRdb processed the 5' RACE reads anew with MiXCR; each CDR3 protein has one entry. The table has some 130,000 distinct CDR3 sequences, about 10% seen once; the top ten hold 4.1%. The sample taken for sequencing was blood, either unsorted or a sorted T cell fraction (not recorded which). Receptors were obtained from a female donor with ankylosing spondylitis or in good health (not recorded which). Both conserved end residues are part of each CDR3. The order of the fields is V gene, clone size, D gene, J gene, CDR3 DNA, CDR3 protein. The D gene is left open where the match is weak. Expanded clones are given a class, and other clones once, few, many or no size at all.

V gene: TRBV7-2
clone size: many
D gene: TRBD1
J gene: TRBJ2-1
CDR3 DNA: TGTGCCAGCAGCTTCCGACAGGGTTACAATGAGCAGTTCTTC
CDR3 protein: CASSFRQGYNEQFF

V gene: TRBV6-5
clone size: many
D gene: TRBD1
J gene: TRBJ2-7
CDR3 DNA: TGTGCCAGCAGTTACTCGATTGGACAGGGGTACGGCGAGCAGTACTTC
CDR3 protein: CASSYSIGQGYGEQYF

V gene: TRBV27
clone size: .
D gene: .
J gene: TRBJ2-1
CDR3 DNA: TGTGCCAGCAGTTGGTCTCGGAACAAAGGCAATGAGCAGTTCTTC
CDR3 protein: CASSWSRNKGNEQFF

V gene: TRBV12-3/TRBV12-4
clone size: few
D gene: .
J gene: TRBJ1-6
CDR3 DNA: TGTGCCAGCAGTACAAGACCAACAGGTTATAATTCACCCCTCCACTTT
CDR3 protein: CASSTRPTGYNSPLHF

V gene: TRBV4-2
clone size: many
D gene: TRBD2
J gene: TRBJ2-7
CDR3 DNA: TGTGCCAGCAGCCAAGAGGTCGGGGGGTCCTACGAGCAGTACTTC
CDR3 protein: CASSQEVGGSYEQYF

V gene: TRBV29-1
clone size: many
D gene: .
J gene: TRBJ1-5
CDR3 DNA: TGCAGCGTCCGGACAGCTGATCAGCCCCAGCATTTT
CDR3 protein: CSVRTADQPQHF

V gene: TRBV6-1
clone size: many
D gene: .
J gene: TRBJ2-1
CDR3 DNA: TGTGCCAGCAGTGAAGGGCGGGCAAGCTCCTACAATGAGCAGTTCTTC
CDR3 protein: CASSEGRASSYNEQFF

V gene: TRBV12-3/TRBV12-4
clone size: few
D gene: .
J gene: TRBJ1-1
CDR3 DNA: TGTGCCAGCCTCCCAACAGGGCTTTTGGCTGAAGCTTTCTTT
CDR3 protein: CASLPTGLLAEAFF

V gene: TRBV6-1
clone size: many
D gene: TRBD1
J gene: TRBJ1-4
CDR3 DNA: TGTGCCAGCAGGGGGACAGGAGCAACTAATGAAAAACTGTTTTTT
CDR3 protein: CASRGTGATNEKLFF

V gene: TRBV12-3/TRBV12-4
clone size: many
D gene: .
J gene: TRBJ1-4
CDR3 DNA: TGTGCCAGCAGTTTAATGGGGTCAGCTAATGAAAAACTGTTTTTT
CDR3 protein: CASSLMGSANEKLFF

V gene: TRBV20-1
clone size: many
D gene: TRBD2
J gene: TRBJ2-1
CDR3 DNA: TGCAGTGCTAGAGAAAGACTAGCGTGTCTCTCCTACAATGAGCAGTTCTTC
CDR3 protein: CSARERLACLSYNEQFF